The 30 T cell receptor beta chains presented below share a single source sample, sequenced in a study of blood T cell repertoires in COVID-19. Only in-frame clones appear in the TCRdb table, and some are missing; sequencing was by immunoSEQ multiplex PCR. The sample has 110,000 or so clones, approximately 85% seen once. The specimen sequenced was peripheral blood. These receptor sequences come from a woman aged 55-69 years with COVID-19, enrolled during active disease.

The genes are TRBV19 and TRBJ1-2, with a tentative D call TRBD1 (5 bases). This CDR3 is built from 15 residues. The germline V gene encodes CDR1 LNHDA and CDR2 SQIVND (reference sequence). V lost 7 bases and J lost 8, with 23 bases in between. CDR3: CASTHGGARQRGYTF. In DNA, the CDR3 is TGTGCCAGTACCCACGGAGGGGCACGGCAGAGGGGCTACACCTTC.

J is TRBJ1-1 and V is TRBV10-3, with 8 bases that match TRBD1. Trimming at V came to 6 bases and at J to 1 base, leaving 4 bases not matched to a gene. There are 14 residues in the CDR3. Germline CDR1 and CDR2: ENHRY and SYGVKD. This CDR3 reads CAIRPTGENTEAFF. For the CDR3, the DNA is TGTGCCATCAGGCCGACAGGGGAGAACACTGAAGCTTTCTTT.

The gene calls are TRBV6-6 and TRBJ1-1; D unclear. CDR1 and CDR2 (germline): MNHNY, SVGAGI (reference sequence). With 7 bases removed from V and 0 bases from J, the gap between germline ends came to 9 bases. CDR3 length: 13 residues. CDR3 amino acids: CASTHGVNTEAFF. The CDR3, as DNA: TGTGCCAGCACCCACGGGGTGAACACTGAAGCTTTCTTT.

This chain joins TRBV10-3 and TRBJ1-5; possible D gene TRBD1, 6 bases. The V and J ends lost 8 bases and 1 base respectively, with 12 bases between them. CDR1 and CDR2 from the germline V gene are ENHRY and SYGVKD. This CDR3 comprises 14 residues. In DNA, the CDR3 is TGTGCCATCGGAACACAGGGAAGCAATCAGCCCCAGCATTTT. Its protein is CAIGTQGSNQPQHF.

The genes are TRBV7-8 and TRBJ2-7; TRBD2 might be the D (5 bases). The CDR3 covers 16 residues. The germline V gene has CDR1 SGHVS and CDR2 FQNEAQ. The germline V and J ends were trimmed by 1 base and 3 bases, with 16 bases remaining between them. CDR3 in DNA: TGTGCCAGCAGCTTAGAAGGTCGTGAGGGCTACTACGAGCAGTACTTC. Its protein product is CASSLEGREGYYEQYF.

The genes are TRBV27 and TRBJ2-1; TRBD2 matches at 12 bases. V dropped 5 bases and J dropped 3; count of bases not matched to a gene: 8. Germline V gives CDR1 MNHEY, CDR2 SMNVEV (reference sequence). The CDR3 covers 17 residues. In DNA, the CDR3 is TGTGCCAGCAGTCCAAGGACTAGCGGGACCCTCTACAATGAGCAGTTCTTC. Protein product: CASSPRTSGTLYNEQFF.

This sequence joins TRBV11-2 and TRBJ1-4, with a possible D match to TRBD1 (6 bases). The ends were cut back, 5 bases at V and 4 bases at J, with 14 bases in the middle. CDR1 and CDR2 from the germline V gene are SGHAT and FQNNGV. This CDR3 comprises 15 residues. The CDR3 loop is CASSRQALINEKLFF. In DNA form, the CDR3 reads TGTGCCAGCAGCCGACAGGCACTGATTAATGAAAAACTGTTTTTT.

The chain joins TRBV7-7 to TRBJ2-1, with unresolved D. This CDR3 is built from 14 residues. CDR1 SSHAT and CDR2 FNYEAQ come from the germline V gene (reference sequence). Trimming took 1 base from V and 9 from J, leaving 13 bases between them. The CDR3 region has the DNA TGTGCCAGCAGCTTAGGATCCCTAGTCAGTGAGCAGTTCTTC. It encodes CASSLGSLVSEQFF.

This clone was picked up one time. The chain links TRBV11-3 to TRBJ1-2; 7 bases line up with TRBD1. The ends lost 4 bases at V and 3 bases at J; junction bases unmatched: 5. CDR1 is SGHNT and CDR2 is YENEEA in the germline V gene. This CDR3 is 14 amino acids long. Here the CDR3 reads CASSSDREDYGYTF. CDR3 coding DNA: TGTGCCAGCAGCTCCGACAGGGAGGACTATGGCTACACCTTC.

This rearrangement joins TRBV7-3 to TRBJ2-3; a possible D gene is TRBD2 (6 bases). Germline CDR1 is SGHTA and CDR2 is FQGTGA. There are 13 residues in the CDR3. The V and J ends lost 5 bases and 4 bases respectively, with 10 bases between them. The DNA of the CDR3 is TGTGCCAGCAGCCTTAGACTAGCAGATACGCAGTATTTT. This encodes CASSLRLADTQYF.

V and J are TRBV6-5 and TRBJ1-5; perhaps TRBD1 as D (6 bases). The germline gives CDR1 MNHEY, CDR2 SVGAGI. Trimming left V 5 bases short and J 4 bases short, with 12 bases between. The CDR3 runs to 14 residues. The CDR3 region has the DNA TGTGCCAGCAGTACACCAGGGGCGAATCAGCCCCAGCATTTT. Translated: CASSTPGANQPQHF.

J is TRBJ1-1 and V is TRBV5-4, with a weak D call TRBD1 (5 bases). Trimming removed 4 bases from V and 0 bases from J, with 10 bases in between. The length of the CDR3 is 14 residues. CDR1 is SGHNT, CDR2 YYREEE, per germline (reference sequence). The DNA of the CDR3 is TGTGCCAGCAGCAGACAGAATTTGAACACTGAAGCTTTCTTT. Residues: CASSRQNLNTEAFF.

The CDR3 nucleotides are TGTGCCACCAGCAGAGGTGGACAGCGGCCCTTAGCAACTAATGAAAAACTGTTTTTT. Encoded protein: CATSRGGQRPLATNEKLFF. V usage is TRBV15 and J usage is TRBJ1-4, with D possibly matching TRBD1 (6 bases). Germline V gives CDR1 LNHNV, CDR2 YYDKDF (reference sequence). The CDR3 contains 19 residues. Trimming took off 1 base at V and 0 bases at J, with 18 bases between the two ends.

This chain uses TRBV7-9 with TRBJ2-3, with 14 bases matching TRBD2. The CDR3 is 17 residues long. Germline V gene lookup returns CDR1 SEHNR and CDR2 FQNEAQ (reference sequence). V shed 5 bases and J 2 bases; nucleotides not matched to a gene: 6. CDR3 bases: TGTGCCAGCAGCAACGGACTAGCGGGGGGCCCCACAGATACGCAGTATTTT. Encoded protein: CASSNGLAGGPTDTQYF.

CDR3 amino acids: CASSEPTGVSSDQPQHF. CDR3 sequence (DNA): TGCGCCAGCAGTGAGCCCACAGGGGTTTCGTCCGATCAGCCCCAGCATTTT. The rearrangement uses TRBV10-2 and TRBJ1-5; 7 nucleotides line up with TRBD1. Germline values: CDR1 WSHSY, CDR2 SAAADI. J lost 5 bases, V lost 2 bases, and 12 bases had no gene match. CDR3 length: 17 amino acids.

The CDR3 protein is CSGRAGGYNEQFF. The CDR3, as DNA: TGCAGCGGGAGAGCGGGGGGCTACAATGAGCAGTTCTTC. The V and J genes are TRBV29-1 and TRBJ2-1; TRBD2 matches at 9 bases. The CDR3 consists of 13 residues. Germline V gives CDR1 SQVTM, CDR2 ANQGSEA. Losses at the gene ends were 7 bases for V and 3 bases for J; bases not matched to a gene: 4.

V usage is TRBV5-1 and J usage is TRBJ1-2; TRBD1 is a possible D gene (5 bases). The V end lost 0 bases, the J end lost 4 bases, and 10 bases lay between the germline ends. CDR1 is SGHRS, CDR2 YFSETQ, per germline. The CDR3 runs to 14 residues. CDR3 sequence (DNA): TGCGCCAGCAGCTTGGCCCAGGGAAGCTATGGCTACACCTTC. This gives the protein CASSLAQGSYGYTF.

The genes are TRBV18 and TRBJ2-3, with 7 nucleotides matching TRBD2. CDR3 size: 14 residues. Germline values: CDR1 KGHSH, CDR2 LQKENI. Trimming removed 8 bases from V and 6 bases from J; junction bases left unmatched: 11. The DNA for the CDR3 is TGTGCCAGCCGCCCTTGGGGCGGGGGTGATACGCAGTATTTT. This gives the protein CASRPWGGGDTQYF. The full variable domain, completed using reference TRBV18 and TRBJ2-3, is NAGVMQNPRHLVRRRGQEARLRCSPMKGHSHVYWYRQLPEEGLKFMVYLQKENIIDESGMPKERFSAEFPKEGPSILRIQQVVRGDSAAYFCASRPWGGGDTQYFGPGTRLTVL.

This chain uses TRBV27 with TRBJ2-7; 8 nucleotides line up with TRBD1. Germline assignment: CDR1 MNHEY and CDR2 SMNVEV (reference sequence). The J segment lost 2 bases and the V segment lost 4 bases, leaving 7 bases of the junction unmatched. There are 15 residues in the CDR3. The CDR3 loop reads CASSSGQGLAYEQYF. CDR3 DNA sequence: TGTGCCAGCAGTTCCGGACAGGGCTTAGCCTACGAGCAGTACTTC.

The V gene is TRBV2, the J gene TRBJ2-6, with unresolved D. The V end was cut by 3 bases, the J end by 0 bases, with 6 bases between. There are 15 residues in the CDR3. Germline V gene data show CDR1 as SNHLY and CDR2 as FYNNEI. As DNA, the CDR3 is TGTGCCAGCAGTGATCCGCGCTCTGGGGCCAACGTCCTGACTTTC. This sequence encodes CASSDPRSGANVLTF.

The chain has TRBV4-3 and TRBJ1-4, with a tentative D call TRBD1 (5 bases). CDR3 length: 15 residues. The V end was cut by 0 bases, the J end by 14 bases, with 19 bases between. Germline V gives CDR1 LGHNA, CDR2 YSLEER. The CDR3 region is CASSQDSSSGGGLFF. The CDR3 DNA reads TGCGCCAGCAGCCAAGATTCTTCTTCCGGGGGAGGGCTGTTTTTT.

This chain connects TRBV5-1 to TRBJ1-2; D remains unclear. The CDR3 length is 13 residues. The V gene lost 5 bases and the J gene lost 2 bases, with 10 bases spanning the gap. CDR1 and CDR2 (germline): SGHRS, YFSETQ. CDR3 in amino acids: CASRSQTNYGYTF. The CDR3 DNA is TGCGCCAGCAGGTCTCAAACAAACTATGGCTACACCTTC.

The chain employs TRBV15 and TRBJ2-2; the match to TRBD1 covers 7 bases. Germline trimming cut 3 bases from V and 5 bases from J; bases unmatched to any gene: 6. The germline V gene encodes CDR1 LNHNV and CDR2 YYDKDF (reference sequence). The CDR3 consists of 15 residues. CDR3 region: CATSSRTGGTGELFF. In DNA form, the CDR3 reads TGTGCCACCAGCAGTCGGACAGGAGGAACCGGGGAGCTGTTTTTT.

The chain employs TRBV7-2 and TRBJ1-2; 12 bases match TRBD1. CDR1 and CDR2 (germline): SGHTA, FQGNSA. The CDR3 is made up of 15 amino acids. After removal of 5 bases from V and 7 bases from J, the junction contained 8 bases not matched to a gene. The CDR3: CASSNRDRGLGGYTF. The DNA for the CDR3 is TGTGCCAGCAGCAACCGGGACAGGGGGCTCGGTGGCTACACCTTC.

The chain is built from TRBV18 and TRBJ2-7; TRBD1 agrees at 7 bases. In germline, CDR1 is KGHSH, CDR2 LQKENI. This CDR3 comprises 16 residues. V trimming: 0 bases; J trimming: 3 bases; junction bases outside the gene matches: 8. CDR3 DNA: TGTGCCAGCTCACCACCCGACAGGGTCAATGACTACGAGCAGTACTTC. Protein sequence: CASSPPDRVNDYEQYF.

The rearrangement joins TRBV21-1 to TRBJ1-5; the table's D call TRBD1 went unverified against the DNA. TRBV21-1 is annotated as a pseudogene. The CDR3 extends over 17 amino acids. CDR3 region: CASSKGGGQGNYQPQHF. Written as DNA, the CDR3 is TGTGCCAGCAGCAAAGGTGGGGGACAGGGGAATTATCAGCCCCAGCATTTT.

The V gene is TRBV7-2, the J gene TRBJ2-2, with 12 bases that match TRBD2. Germline CDR1 is SGHTA and CDR2 is FQGNSA. The CDR3 is 17 residues long. The ends lost 4 bases at V and 6 bases at J; junction bases unmatched: 9. CDR3 coding DNA: TGTGCCAGCAGCTCGGGGACTAGCGGGTCTCGAGCCGGGGAGCTGTTTTTT. Translating it yields CASSSGTSGSRAGELFF.

This chain connects TRBV14 to TRBJ2-2; TRBD1 is a possible D gene (6 bases). Germline V CDR1 and CDR2: SGHDN, FVKESK. V was pared by 4 bases and J by 1 base, with 10 bases between. CDR3 length: 15 amino acids. DNA of the CDR3: TGTGCCAGCAGCCTGACAGGACTGAACACCGGGGAGCTGTTTTTT. Its protein is CASSLTGLNTGELFF.

J is TRBJ2-4 and V is TRBV2; 7 positions match TRBD2. Trimming took 0 bases from V and 2 from J; bases not matched to a gene: 7. Germline V lookup: CDR1 SNHLY, CDR2 FYNNEI. CDR3 length: 17 residues. CDR3 region: CASSEARGSITKNIQYF. CDR3 DNA: TGTGCCAGCAGTGAAGCGCGGGGGTCCATAACCAAAAACATTCAGTACTTC.

The chain uses TRBV3-1 (or the pseudogene TRBV3-2) and TRBJ1-2, with D possibly being TRBD1 (5 bases). Trimming stripped 1 base from V and 2 bases from J, with 5 bases between. The CDR3 extends over 13 amino acids. Germline lookup yields CDR1 LGHDT and CDR2 YNNKEL (reference sequence). CDR3 coding DNA: TGTGCCAGCAGCCAAGCAGGGAACTATGGCTACACCTTC. It codes for CASSQAGNYGYTF.